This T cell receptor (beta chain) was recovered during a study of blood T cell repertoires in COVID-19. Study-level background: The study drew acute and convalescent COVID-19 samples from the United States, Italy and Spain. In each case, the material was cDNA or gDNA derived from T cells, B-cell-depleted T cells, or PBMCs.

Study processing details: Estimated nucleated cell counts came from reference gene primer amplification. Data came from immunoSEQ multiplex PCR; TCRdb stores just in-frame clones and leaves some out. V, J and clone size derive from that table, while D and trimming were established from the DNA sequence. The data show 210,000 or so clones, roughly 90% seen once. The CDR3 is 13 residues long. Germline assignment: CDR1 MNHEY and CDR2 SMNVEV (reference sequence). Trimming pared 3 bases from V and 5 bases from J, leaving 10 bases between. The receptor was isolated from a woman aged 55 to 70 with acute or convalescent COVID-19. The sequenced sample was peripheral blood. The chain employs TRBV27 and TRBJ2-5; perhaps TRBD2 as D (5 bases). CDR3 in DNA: TGTGCCAGCAGTTTCTACGGGATCGAGACCCAGTACTTC. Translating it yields CASSFYGIETQYF.